This section outlines one T cell receptor (beta chain) sequence together with its context. Its target is unknown. Produced via immunoSEQ multiplex PCR; TCRdb's table is partial and in-frame only. The sample gives 65,000 to 95,000 clones, around 88% of which show up once; approximately 0.76% is in the top ten. This sample stems from a study of OX40 agonist ivuxolimab in advanced cancers. The CDR3 sequence is 13 residues long. V shed 5 bases and J shed 0 bases, with 10 bases lying between them. Per germline, CDR1 SQVTM and CDR2 ANQGSEA. General study points: Within 6 weeks, CD4+ and CD8+ blood T cells expanded clonally at 0.1 to 3.0 mg/kg.

This chain links TRBV29-1 with TRBJ1-1; D not certain. The receptor's source is an adult with an advanced solid tumor such as melanoma, head and neck, liver or kidney cancer. Sequences were derived from CD4+ or CD8+ T cells sorted from blood, sampled in a trial of the OX40 agonist ivuxolimab. CDR3 residues: CSVLGFMNTEAFF. The CDR3, as DNA: TGCAGCGTTCTAGGATTCATGAACACTGAAGCTTTCTTT.